Shown below are 12 T cell receptor beta chains from a single sample sequenced in a study of T cell responses to AZD1222 COVID-19 vaccine. Sequenced by immunoSEQ multiplex PCR; TCRdb stores in-frame clones only, minus some. This table holds 150,000 or so clones, 90% to 95% found once. The sample here was peripheral blood, taken on day 0 of AZD1222 vaccination. The receptors were sampled from an adult in good health.

The chain is built from TRBV7-9 and TRBJ2-7; TRBD2 agrees at 8 bases. Germline values: CDR1 SEHNR, CDR2 FQNEAQ (reference sequence). After removal of 5 bases from V and 2 bases from J, the junction contained 8 bases not matched to a gene. The CDR3 runs to 15 residues. DNA for the CDR3: TGTGCCAGCAGCCGTCCTGGCGGGGGGACCTACGAGCAGTACTTC. This sequence encodes CASSRPGGGTYEQYF. Full variable domain (remainder filled in from reference TRBV7-9 and TRBJ2-7): DTGVSQNPRHKITKRGQNVTFRCDPISEHNRLYWYRQTLGQGPEFLTYFQNEAQLEKSRLLSDRFSAERPKGSFSTLEIQRTEQGDSAMYLCASSRPGGGTYEQYFGPGTRLTVT.

The J gene is TRBJ2-1, the V gene TRBV11-2, with D possibly being TRBD1 (5 bases). CDR1 SGHAT and CDR2 FQNNGV come from the germline V gene. V was shortened by 4 bases and J by 15 bases, with 16 bases between the two germline ends. The CDR3 length is 12 residues. The CDR3 is CASSSTDSNRFF. CDR3 coding DNA: TGTGCCAGCAGCTCGACCGACAGCAACCGGTTCTTC.

This clone was seen once. The gene calls are TRBV3-1 (or the pseudogene TRBV3-2) and TRBJ2-7, with D uncertain. Germline assignment: CDR1 LGHDT and CDR2 YNNKEL (reference sequence). V gave up 1 base and J gave up 2 bases, with 12 bases separating them. The CDR3 is 15 residues long. This CDR3 is CASSQGIADPYEQYF. CDR3 nucleotides: TGTGCCAGCAGCCAAGGGATAGCCGACCCCTACGAGCAGTACTTC.

J is TRBJ2-7 and V is TRBV5-1; TRBD1 aligns across 11 bases. CDR3 length: 15 residues. Per germline, CDR1 SGHRS and CDR2 YFSETQ. V shed 3 bases and J 7 bases; nucleotides not matched to a gene: 9. CDR3 sequence: CASSSPAGTGGEQYF. CDR3 sequence (DNA): TGCGCCAGCAGCTCACCCGCCGGGACAGGGGGTGAGCAGTACTTC.

The CDR3 region has the DNA TGTGCCAGCAGCCTCGGACAGGGTGGGACAGATACGCAGTATTTT. This encodes CASSLGQGGTDTQYF. The V gene is TRBV7-3, the J gene TRBJ2-3; 8 nucleotides line up with TRBD1. Germline V gives CDR1 SGHTA, CDR2 FQGTGA. Trimming removed 5 bases from V and 3 bases from J; junction bases left unmatched: 7. There are 15 residues in the CDR3. The full variable domain, its missing parts supplied by reference TRBV7-3 and TRBJ2-3, is GAGVSQTPSNKVTEKGKYVELRCDPISGHTALYWYRQSLGQGPEFLIYFQGTGAADDSGLPNDRFFAVRPEGSVSTLKIQRTERGDSAVYLCASSLGQGGTDTQYFGPGTRLTVL.

The V and J genes are TRBV7-3 and TRBJ2-2; D uncertain. Deletions cut 5 bases from V and 1 base from J, with 8 bases between. The CDR3 contains 14 residues. Germline V gene data show CDR1 as SGHTA and CDR2 as FQGTGA. In DNA, the CDR3 is TGTGCCAGCAGCCCCAACGGGAACACCGGGGAGCTGTTTTTT. It specifies CASSPNGNTGELFF.

In nucleotides, the CDR3 is TGTGCCACCAGCAGGGGATTGCGGGAGGCCGCTTACGAGCAGTACTTC. Translated, it gives CATSRGLREAAYEQYF. The chain couples TRBV15 to TRBJ2-7, with TRBD2 identical over 8 bases. The CDR3 has 16 residues. CDR1 and CDR2 from the germline V gene are LNHNV and YYDKDF (reference sequence). V dropped 3 bases and J dropped 4; count of bases not matched to a gene: 11. Full variable domain (missing parts from reference TRBV15 and TRBJ2-7): DAMVIQNPRYQVTQFGKPVTLSCSQTLNHNVMYWYQQKSSQAPKLLFHYYDKDFNNEADTPDNFQSRRPNTSFCFLDIRSPGLGDTAMYLCATSRGLREAAYEQYFGPGTRLTVT.

The J gene is TRBJ2-5, the V gene TRBV5-6; 8 nucleotides agree with TRBD1. V shed 3 bases, J shed 3 bases, and the junction held 10 bases outside the gene matches. The CDR3 length is 16 residues. Germline V CDR1 and CDR2: SGHDT, YYEEEE. The chain's CDR3 is CASSWGQAIWEETQYF. The DNA of the CDR3 is TGTGCCAGCAGCTGGGGACAGGCTATCTGGGAAGAGACCCAGTACTTC.

The chain is built from TRBV19 and TRBJ2-1, with a weak D call TRBD2 (6 bases). V was cut by 7 bases and J by 0 bases, with 16 bases left in between. The CDR3 has 16 residues. Germline lookup yields CDR1 LNHDA and CDR2 SQIVND (reference sequence). The CDR3 region is CASISGAGSSYNEQFF. The CDR3 coding sequence is TGTGCCAGTATTTCTGGGGCGGGGAGCTCCTACAATGAGCAGTTCTTC.

This clone has only a few counts. CDR3 nucleotide sequence: TGTGCCAGCAGCGTAGGGGCAGGGGACTATGGCTACACCTTC. It specifies CASSVGAGDYGYTF. The chain carries TRBV9 and TRBJ1-2; weak D call: TRBD1 (6 bases). Trimming took 0 bases from V and 3 from J, leaving 9 bases between them. CDR1 and CDR2 from the germline V gene are SGDLS and YYNGEE. The CDR3 extends over 14 amino acids.

The rearrangement joins TRBV7-8 to TRBJ1-1; D gene uncertain. The CDR3 has 17 residues. Trimming pared 1 base from V and 2 bases from J, leaving 17 bases between. Per the germline V gene, CDR1 is SGHVS and CDR2 is FQNEAQ. The CDR3 nucleotides read TGTGCCAGCAGCTTAGTTTTGTCGAGGGTTTCAAACACTGAAGCTTTCTTT. This sequence encodes CASSLVLSRVSNTEAFF.

J is TRBJ1-1 and V is TRBV5-5; D unclear. This CDR3 comprises 14 residues. Trimming took off 4 bases at V and 1 base at J, with 11 bases between the two ends. CDR1 SGHKS and CDR2 YYEKEE come from the germline V gene (reference sequence). CDR3 amino acids: CASSGRGGNTEAFF. DNA for the CDR3: TGTGCCAGCAGCGGTCGGGGTGGGAACACTGAAGCTTTCTTT.